Listed below are T cell receptor beta chains from one sample, sequenced in a study of T cell responses to AZD1222 COVID-19 vaccine. The repertoire was sequenced with immunoSEQ multiplex PCR; TCRdb's copy has only in-frame clones and lacks some. The sample shows tens of thousands of clones, about 90% of them seen only once. The starting material was peripheral blood, obtained 28 days after the second AZD1222 dose. Receptor source: an adult who received the AZD1222 COVID-19 vaccine. Each CDR3 is given with its conserved first and last residue. The D gene is left open where the match is weak. Expanded clones get a size class; other rows say once, few or many, or leave the size out.

. TRBJ1-2 TRBV12-3/TRBV12-4 . TGTGCCAGCACCGCAGAAGGTTTCTCTGGCTACACCTTC CASTAEGFSGYTF
. TRBJ1-2 TRBV5-1 . TGCGCCAGCAGATCCGGGGGAGGGACTAACTATGGCTACACCTTC CASRSGGGTNYGYTF
. TRBJ1-4 TRBV7-2 . TGTGCCAGCAGCTTAAGGGGGGACCCCGTGGGGGAAAAACTGTTTTTT CASSLRGDPVGEKLFF
. TRBJ2-7 TRBV11-1 . TGTGCCAGCAGTCTGACTCCTTACGAGCAGTACTTC CASSLTPYEQYF
. TRBJ2-4 TRBV29-1 . TGCAGCATTACCCAGGGCGTAATCAAAAACATTCAGTACTTC CSITQGVIKNIQYF
. TRBJ1-6 TRBV30 . TGTGCCTGGAAAACCGGGACCCGAGGGGCCAATTCACCCCTCCACTTT CAWKTGTRGANSPLHF
TRBD2 TRBJ2-3 TRBV5-1 once TGCGCCAGCAGCTTGGGACTAGCGGGGAGCACAGATACGCAGTATTTT CASSLGLAGSTDTQYF
. TRBJ2-3 TRBV2 . TGTGCCAGCAGTCAGTGGACCACCGTCCCTTCGGCGCAGTATTTT CASSQWTTVPSAQYF
. TRBJ1-1 TRBV9 . TGTGCCAGCAGCGTTACAGGGAGGACTGAAGCTTTCTTT CASSVTGRTEAFF
. TRBJ1-4 TRBV7-2 . TGTGCCAGCAGCTTAAAGTCAGGTCGGGAAAAACTGTTTTTT CASSLKSGREKLFF
. TRBJ1-2 TRBV4-1 . TGCGCCAGCAGCCAAGGAGTACGTCGGGGGGCTGGAAACTATGGCTACACCTTC CASSQGVRRGAGNYGYTF
TRBD1 TRBJ2-7 TRBV5-6 . TGTGCCAGCAGCTGGGACAGGGAAGGCGAGCAGTACTTC CASSWDREGEQYF
. TRBJ1-3 TRBV6-2/TRBV6-3 . TGTGCCAGCAGTTTCCGGGGCTCCTCTGGAAACACCATATATTTT CASSFRGSSGNTIYF
. TRBJ1-2 TRBV6-6 . TGTGCCAGCAGTTTCGAGGGACTTGGAGGCTACACCTTC CASSFEGLGGYTF
TRBD1 TRBJ1-2 TRBV4-2 . TGTGCCAGCAGCCAGTCTCCAGGAGGGACAGCCCAGAAGTATGGCTACACCTTC CASSQSPGGTAQKYGYTF
. TRBJ1-2 TRBV6-5 . TGTGCCAGCAGTCATTCGGGGTCAGGTGGCTACACCTTC CASSHSGSGGYTF
. TRBJ1-6 TRBV5-8 few TGTGCCAGCCAACGCCCTGTCTCCTATAATTCACCCCTCCACTTT CASQRPVSYNSPLHF
. TRBJ2-2 TRBV11-3 . TGTGCCAGCAGCTTAGGGCAGGGGTACACCGGGGAGCTGTTTTTT CASSLGQGYTGELFF
. TRBJ2-5 TRBV6-5 . TGTGCCAGCAGTTACCGGGGGGCGGTCGAGACCCAGTACTTC CASSYRGAVETQYF
TRBD1 TRBJ1-1 TRBV5-1 . TGCGCCAGCACCCCTGCCGGGACAGGGGTGTCTGGTGAAGCTTTCTTT CASTPAGTGVSGEAFF
TRBD1 TRBJ1-2 TRBV6-5 once TGTGCCGCCAGGAGGGACAGGGGACAGGTGGATGGCTACACCTTC CAARRDRGQVDGYTF
. TRBJ2-7 TRBV6-2/TRBV6-3 . TGTGCCAGCAGTTACTCGTCCAGTTACTCCTACGAGCAGTACTTC CASSYSSSYSYEQYF
. TRBJ1-1 TRBV9 . TGTGCCAGCAGCGTGGCTGGGGACACTGAAGCTTTCTTT CASSVAGDTEAFF
. TRBJ2-1 TRBV7-6 . TGTGCCAGCAGCTTAATTCGGGGGGACACCTACAATGAGCAGTTCTTC CASSLIRGDTYNEQFF
. TRBJ2-7 TRBV6-5 . TGTGCCAGCAGTTTCCGCTACGAGCAGTACTTC CASSFRYEQYF
. TRBJ2-2 TRBV7-9 . TGTGCCAGCAGCCCGGTTAACACCGGGGAGCTGTTTTTT CASSPVNTGELFF
. TRBJ2-5 TRBV4-2 . TGTGCCAGCAGCCTATACCCGGGGGGCGTCCAAGAGACCCAGTACTTC CASSLYPGGVQETQYF
. TRBJ1-4 TRBV7-8 . TGTGCCAGCAGCTACGGGGGGGATTATGAAAAACTGTTTTTT CASSYGGDYEKLFF
. TRBJ1-2 TRBV19 . TGTGCCAGTCAAGGCTATGGCTACACCTTC CASQGYGYTF